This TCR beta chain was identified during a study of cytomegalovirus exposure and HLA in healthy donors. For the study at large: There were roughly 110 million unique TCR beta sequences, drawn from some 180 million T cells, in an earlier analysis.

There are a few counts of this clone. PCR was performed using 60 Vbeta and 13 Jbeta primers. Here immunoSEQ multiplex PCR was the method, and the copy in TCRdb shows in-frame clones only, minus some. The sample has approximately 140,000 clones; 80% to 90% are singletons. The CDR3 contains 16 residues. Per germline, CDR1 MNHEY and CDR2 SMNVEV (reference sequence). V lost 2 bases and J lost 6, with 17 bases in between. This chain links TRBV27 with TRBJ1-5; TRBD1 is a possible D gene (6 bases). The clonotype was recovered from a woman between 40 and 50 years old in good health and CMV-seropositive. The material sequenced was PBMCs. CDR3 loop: CASSLDPGGKGQPQHF. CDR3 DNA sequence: TGTGCCAGCAGTTTAGATCCGGGGGGCAAAGGTCAGCCCCAGCATTTT.